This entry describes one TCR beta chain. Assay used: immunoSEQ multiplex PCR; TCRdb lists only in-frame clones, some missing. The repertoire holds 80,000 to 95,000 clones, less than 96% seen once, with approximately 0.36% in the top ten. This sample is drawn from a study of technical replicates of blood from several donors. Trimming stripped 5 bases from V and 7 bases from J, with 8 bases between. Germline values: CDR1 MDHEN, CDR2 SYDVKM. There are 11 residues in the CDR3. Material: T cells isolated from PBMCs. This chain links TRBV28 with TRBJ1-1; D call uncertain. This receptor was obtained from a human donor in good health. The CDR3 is CASSVSYEAFF. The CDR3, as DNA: TGTGCCAGCAGTGTGAGCTATGAAGCTTTCTTT.